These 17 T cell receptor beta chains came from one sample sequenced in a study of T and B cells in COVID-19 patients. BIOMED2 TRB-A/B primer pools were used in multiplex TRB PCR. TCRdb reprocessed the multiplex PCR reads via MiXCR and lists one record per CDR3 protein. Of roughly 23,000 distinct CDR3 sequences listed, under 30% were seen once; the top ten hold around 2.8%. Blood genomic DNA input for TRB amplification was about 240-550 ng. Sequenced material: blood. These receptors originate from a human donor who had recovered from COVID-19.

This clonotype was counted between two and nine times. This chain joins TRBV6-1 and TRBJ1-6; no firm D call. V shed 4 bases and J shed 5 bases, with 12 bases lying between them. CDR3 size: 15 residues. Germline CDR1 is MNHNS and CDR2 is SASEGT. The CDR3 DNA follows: TGTGCCAGCAGTGTTGGACGTTTTGATAATTCACCCCTCCACTTT. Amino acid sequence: CASSVGRFDNSPLHF.

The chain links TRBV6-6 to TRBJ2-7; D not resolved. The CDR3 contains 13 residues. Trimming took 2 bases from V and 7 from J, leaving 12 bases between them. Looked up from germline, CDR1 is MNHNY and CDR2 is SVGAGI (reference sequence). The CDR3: CASSYPGIGEQYF. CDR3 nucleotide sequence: TGTGCCAGCAGTTACCCAGGCATAGGGGAGCAGTACTTC.

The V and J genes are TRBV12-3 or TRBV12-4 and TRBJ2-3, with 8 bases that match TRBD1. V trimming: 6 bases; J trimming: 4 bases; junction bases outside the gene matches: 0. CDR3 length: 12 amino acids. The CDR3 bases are TGTGCCAGCAGGACAGGGGCAGATACGCAGTATTTT. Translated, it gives CASRTGADTQYF.

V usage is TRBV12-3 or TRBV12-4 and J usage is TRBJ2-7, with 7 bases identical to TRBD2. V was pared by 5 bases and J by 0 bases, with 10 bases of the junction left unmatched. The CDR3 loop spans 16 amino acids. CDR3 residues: CASSPAGAGDSYEQYF. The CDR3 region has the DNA TGTGCCAGCAGTCCGGCTGGGGCGGGAGACTCCTACGAGCAGTACTTC.

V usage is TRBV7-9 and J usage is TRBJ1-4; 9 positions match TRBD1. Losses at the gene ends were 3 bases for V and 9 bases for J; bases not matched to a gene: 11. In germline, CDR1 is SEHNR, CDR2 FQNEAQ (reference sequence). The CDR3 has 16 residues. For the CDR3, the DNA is TGTGCCAGCAGCTTGGCTGCCGGGACAGGGTACAAAAAACTGTTTTTT. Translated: CASSLAAGTGYKKLFF.

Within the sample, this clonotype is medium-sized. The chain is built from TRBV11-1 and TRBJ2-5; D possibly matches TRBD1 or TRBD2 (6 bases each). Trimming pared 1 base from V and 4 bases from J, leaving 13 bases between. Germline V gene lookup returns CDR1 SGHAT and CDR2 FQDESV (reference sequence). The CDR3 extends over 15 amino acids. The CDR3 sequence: CASSLDGGRGETQYF. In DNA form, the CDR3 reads TGTGCCAGCAGCTTAGACGGGGGCCGAGGAGAGACCCAGTACTTC.

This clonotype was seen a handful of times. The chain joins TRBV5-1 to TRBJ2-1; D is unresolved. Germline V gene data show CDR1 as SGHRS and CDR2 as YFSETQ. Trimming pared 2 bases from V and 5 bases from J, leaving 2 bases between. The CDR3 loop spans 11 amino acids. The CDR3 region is CASSFNNEQFF. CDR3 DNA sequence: TGCGCCAGCAGCTTTAACAATGAGCAGTTCTTC.

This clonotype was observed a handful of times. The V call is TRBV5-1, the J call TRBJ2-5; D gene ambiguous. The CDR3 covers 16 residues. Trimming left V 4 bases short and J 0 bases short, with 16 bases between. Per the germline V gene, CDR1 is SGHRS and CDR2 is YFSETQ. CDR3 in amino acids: CASSPSVGGNQETQYF. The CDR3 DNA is TGCGCCAGCAGCCCCTCGGTGGGCGGTAACCAAGAGACCCAGTACTTC.

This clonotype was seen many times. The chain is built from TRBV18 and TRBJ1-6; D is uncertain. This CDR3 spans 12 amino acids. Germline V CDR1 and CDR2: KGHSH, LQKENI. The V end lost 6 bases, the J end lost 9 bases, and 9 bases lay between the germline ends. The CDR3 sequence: CASSRGISPLHF. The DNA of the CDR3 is TGTGCCAGCTCGCGAGGGATTTCACCCCTCCACTTT.

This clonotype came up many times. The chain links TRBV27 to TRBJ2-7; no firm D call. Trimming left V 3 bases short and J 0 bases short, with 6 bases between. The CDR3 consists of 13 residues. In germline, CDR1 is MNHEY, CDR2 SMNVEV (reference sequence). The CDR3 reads CASSFYGSYEQYF. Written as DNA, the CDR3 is TGTGCCAGCAGTTTCTACGGCTCCTACGAGCAGTACTTC.

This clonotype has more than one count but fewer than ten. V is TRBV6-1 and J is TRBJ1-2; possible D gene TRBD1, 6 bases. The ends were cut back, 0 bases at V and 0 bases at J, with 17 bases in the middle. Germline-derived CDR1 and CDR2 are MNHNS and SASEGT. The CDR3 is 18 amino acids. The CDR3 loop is CASSEAPPTGLANYGYTF. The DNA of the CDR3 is TGTGCCAGCAGTGAAGCCCCTCCGACAGGACTCGCTAACTATGGCTACACCTTC.

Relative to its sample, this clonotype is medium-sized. The CDR3 reads CASTPRTDVAVEQYF. CDR3 DNA sequence: TGTGCCAGCACCCCCCGAACAGACGTAGCGGTCGAGCAGTACTTC. The genes are TRBV6-1 and TRBJ2-7, with D possibly matching TRBD2 (6 bases). V was pared by 7 bases and J by 6 bases, with 22 bases between. This CDR3 has 15 residues. Germline values: CDR1 MNHNS, CDR2 SASEGT.

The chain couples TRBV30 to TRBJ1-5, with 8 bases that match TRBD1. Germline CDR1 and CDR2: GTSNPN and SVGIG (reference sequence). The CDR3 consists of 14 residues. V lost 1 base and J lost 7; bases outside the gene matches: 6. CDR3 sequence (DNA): TGTGCCTGGAGTGCTACAGGGGGGGAGCAGCCCCAGCATTTT. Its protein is CAWSATGGEQPQHF.

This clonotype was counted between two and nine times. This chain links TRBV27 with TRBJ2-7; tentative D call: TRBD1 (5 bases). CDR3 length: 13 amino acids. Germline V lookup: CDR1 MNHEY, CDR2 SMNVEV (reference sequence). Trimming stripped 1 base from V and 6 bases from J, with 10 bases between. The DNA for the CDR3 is TGTGCCAGCAGTTTATATCGGCAGGGCGAGCAGTACTTC. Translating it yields CASSLYRQGEQYF.

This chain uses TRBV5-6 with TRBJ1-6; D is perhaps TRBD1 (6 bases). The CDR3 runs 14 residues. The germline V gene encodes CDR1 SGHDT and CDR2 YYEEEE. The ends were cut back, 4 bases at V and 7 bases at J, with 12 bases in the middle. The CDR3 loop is CASSLSGDNSPLHF. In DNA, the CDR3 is TGTGCCAGCAGCCTCTCAGGGGACAATTCACCCCTCCACTTT.

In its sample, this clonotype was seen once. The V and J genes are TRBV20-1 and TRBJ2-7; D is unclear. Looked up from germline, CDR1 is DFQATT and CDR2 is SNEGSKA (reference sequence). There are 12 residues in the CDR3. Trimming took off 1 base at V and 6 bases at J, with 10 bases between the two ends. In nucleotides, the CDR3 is TGCAGTGCTAGAGTACAGCTCGGCGAGCAGTACTTC. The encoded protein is CSARVQLGEQYF.

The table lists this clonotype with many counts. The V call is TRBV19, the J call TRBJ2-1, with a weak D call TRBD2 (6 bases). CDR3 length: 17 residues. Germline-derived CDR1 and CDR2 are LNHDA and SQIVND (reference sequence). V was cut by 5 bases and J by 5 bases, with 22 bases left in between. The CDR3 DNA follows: TGTGCCAGTAGTCTCCAACGGGGCGGGGCCCTTAACAATGAGCAGTTCTTC. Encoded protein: CASSLQRGGALNNEQFF.